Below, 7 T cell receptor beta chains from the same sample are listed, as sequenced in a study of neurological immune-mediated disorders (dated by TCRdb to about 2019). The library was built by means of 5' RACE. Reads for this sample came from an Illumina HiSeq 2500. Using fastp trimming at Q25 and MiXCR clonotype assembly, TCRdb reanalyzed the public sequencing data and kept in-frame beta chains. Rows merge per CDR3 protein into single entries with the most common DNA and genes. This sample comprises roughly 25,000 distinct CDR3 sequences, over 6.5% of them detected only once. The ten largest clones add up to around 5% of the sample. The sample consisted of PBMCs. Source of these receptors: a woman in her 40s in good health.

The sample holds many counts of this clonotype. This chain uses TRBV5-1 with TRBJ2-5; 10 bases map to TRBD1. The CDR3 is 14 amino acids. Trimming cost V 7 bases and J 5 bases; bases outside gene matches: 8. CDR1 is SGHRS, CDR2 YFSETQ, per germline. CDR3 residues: CASAGTGAWETQYF. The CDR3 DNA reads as TGCGCCAGCGCGGGGACAGGGGCGTGGGAGACCCAGTACTTC.

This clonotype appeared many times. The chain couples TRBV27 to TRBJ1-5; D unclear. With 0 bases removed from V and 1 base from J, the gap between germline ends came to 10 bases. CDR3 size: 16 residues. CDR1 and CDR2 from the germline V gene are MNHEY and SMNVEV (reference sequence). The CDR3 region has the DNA TGTGCCAGCAGTTTATCGACCCTGGGAAGCAATCAGCCCCAGCATTTT. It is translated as CASSLSTLGSNQPQHF.

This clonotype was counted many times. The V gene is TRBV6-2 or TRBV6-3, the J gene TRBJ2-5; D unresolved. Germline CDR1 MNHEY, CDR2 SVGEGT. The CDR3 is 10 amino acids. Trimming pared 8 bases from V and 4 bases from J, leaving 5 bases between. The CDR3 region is CASSGETQYF. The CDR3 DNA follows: TGTGCCAGCTCGGGAGAGACCCAGTACTTC.

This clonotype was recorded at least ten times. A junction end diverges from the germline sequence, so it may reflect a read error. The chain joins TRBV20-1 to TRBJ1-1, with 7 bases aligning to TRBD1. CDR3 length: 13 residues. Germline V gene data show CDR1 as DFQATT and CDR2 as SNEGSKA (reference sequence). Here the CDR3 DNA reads TGCAGTGGACCGGTAGGGGACAGCCTACAGGTGGGGTTT. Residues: CSGPVGDSLQVGF.

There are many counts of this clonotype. The DNA for the CDR3 is TGTGCCAGCAGCGCCACAGGGGGCAGTGGCTACACCTTC. Its translation is CASSATGGSGYTF. The chain recombines TRBV12-3 or TRBV12-4 with TRBJ1-2; TRBD1 matches 9 bases. The CDR3 spans 13 residues. V shed 6 bases, J shed 7 bases, and the junction held 6 bases outside the gene matches.

The CDR3 spells CASSVVASTDTQYF. CDR3 in DNA: TGTGCCAGCAGCGTAGTAGCGTCGACAGATACGCAGTATTTT. The chain uses TRBV9 and TRBJ2-3; a weak D match, TRBD2 (5 bases). The germline V and J ends were trimmed by 0 bases and 3 bases, with 8 bases remaining between them. The germline CDR1 and CDR2 sequences are SGDLS and YYNGEE. CDR3 length: 14 residues.

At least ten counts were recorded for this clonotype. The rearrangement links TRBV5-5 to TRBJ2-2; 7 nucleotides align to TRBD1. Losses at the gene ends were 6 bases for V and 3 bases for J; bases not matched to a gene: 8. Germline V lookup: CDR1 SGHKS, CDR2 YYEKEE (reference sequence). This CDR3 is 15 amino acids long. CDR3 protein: CASTRRDRDTGELFF. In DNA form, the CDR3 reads TGTGCCAGCACCCGCCGGGACAGAGACACCGGGGAGCTGTTTTTT.